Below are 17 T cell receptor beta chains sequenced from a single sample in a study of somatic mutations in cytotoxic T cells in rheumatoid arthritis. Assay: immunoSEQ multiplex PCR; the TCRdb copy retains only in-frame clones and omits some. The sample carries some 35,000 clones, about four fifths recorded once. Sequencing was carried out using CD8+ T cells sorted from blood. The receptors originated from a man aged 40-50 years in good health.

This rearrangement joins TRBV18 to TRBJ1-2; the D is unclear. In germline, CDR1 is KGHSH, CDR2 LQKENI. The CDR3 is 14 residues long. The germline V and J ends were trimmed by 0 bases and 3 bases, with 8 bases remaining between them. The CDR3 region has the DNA TGTGCCAGCTCACCACCGGAGACGTACTATGGCTACACCTTC. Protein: CASSPPETYYGYTF.

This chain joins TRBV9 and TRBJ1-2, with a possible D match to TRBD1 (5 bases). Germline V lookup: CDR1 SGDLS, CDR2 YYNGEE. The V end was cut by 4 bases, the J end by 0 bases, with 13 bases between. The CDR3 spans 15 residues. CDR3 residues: CASSPEGFSNYGYTF. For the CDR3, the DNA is TGTGCCAGCAGCCCAGAGGGGTTTTCTAACTATGGCTACACCTTC.

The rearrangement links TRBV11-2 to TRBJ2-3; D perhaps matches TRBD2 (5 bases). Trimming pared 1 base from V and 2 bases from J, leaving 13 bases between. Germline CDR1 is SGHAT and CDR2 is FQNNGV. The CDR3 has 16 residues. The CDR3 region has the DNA TGTGCCAGCAGCTTAGCACTAGGGCCAAACACAGATACGCAGTATTTT. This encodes CASSLALGPNTDTQYF. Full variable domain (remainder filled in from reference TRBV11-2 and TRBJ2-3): EAGVAQSPRYKIIEKRQSVAFWCNPISGHATLYWYQQILGQGPKLLIQFQNNGVVDDSQLPKDRFSAERLKGVDSTLKIQPAKLEDSAVYLCASSLALGPNTDTQYFGPGTRLTVL.

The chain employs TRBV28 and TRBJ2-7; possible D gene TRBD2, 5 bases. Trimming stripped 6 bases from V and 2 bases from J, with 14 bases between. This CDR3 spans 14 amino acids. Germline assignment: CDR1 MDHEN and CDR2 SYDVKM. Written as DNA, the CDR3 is TGTGCCAGCAGCCAGCGGACCCTAACCTACGAGCAGTACTTC. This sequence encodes CASSQRTLTYEQYF.

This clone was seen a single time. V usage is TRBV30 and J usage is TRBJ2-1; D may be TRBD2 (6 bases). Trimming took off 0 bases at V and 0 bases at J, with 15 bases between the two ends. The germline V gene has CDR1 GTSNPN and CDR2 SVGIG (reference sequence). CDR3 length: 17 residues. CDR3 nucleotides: TGTGCCTGGAGTGTAATGGCGGGATGGAGCTCCTACAATGAGCAGTTCTTC. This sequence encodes CAWSVMAGWSSYNEQFF.

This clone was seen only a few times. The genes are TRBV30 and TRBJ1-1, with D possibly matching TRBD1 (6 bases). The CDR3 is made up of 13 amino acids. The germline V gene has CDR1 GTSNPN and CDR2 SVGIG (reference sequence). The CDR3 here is CAGVGGFNTEAFF. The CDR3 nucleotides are TGTGCTGGAGTAGGGGGTTTTAACACTGAAGCTTTCTTT.

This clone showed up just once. CDR3 coding DNA: TGTGCCTGGAGTGTAGTTCGAGGTTCCGAGCAGTACTTC. Translating gives CAWSVVRGSEQYF. The chain uses TRBV30 and TRBJ2-7; no clear D. Looked up from germline, CDR1 is GTSNPN and CDR2 is SVGIG (reference sequence). The V and J ends lost 0 bases and 6 bases respectively, with 12 bases between them. The CDR3 spans 13 residues.

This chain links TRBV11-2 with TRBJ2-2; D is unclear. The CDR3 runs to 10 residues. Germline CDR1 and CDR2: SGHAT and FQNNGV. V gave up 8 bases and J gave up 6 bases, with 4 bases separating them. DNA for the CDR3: TGTGCCAGCGGGGCCGGGGAGCTGTTTTTT. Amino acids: CASGAGELFF.

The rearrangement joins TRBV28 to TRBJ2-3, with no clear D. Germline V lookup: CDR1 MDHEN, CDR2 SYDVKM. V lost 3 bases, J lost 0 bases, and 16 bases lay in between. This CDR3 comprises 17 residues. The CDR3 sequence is CASSLFRQLSSTDTQYF. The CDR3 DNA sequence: TGTGCCAGCAGTTTGTTTCGGCAGCTTAGTAGCACAGATACGCAGTATTTT.

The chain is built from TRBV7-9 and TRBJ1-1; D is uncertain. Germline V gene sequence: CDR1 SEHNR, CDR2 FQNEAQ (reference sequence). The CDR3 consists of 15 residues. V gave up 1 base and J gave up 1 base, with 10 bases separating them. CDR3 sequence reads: CASSLDAAGNTEAFF. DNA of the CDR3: TGTGCCAGCAGCTTAGATGCAGCGGGGAACACTGAAGCTTTCTTT.

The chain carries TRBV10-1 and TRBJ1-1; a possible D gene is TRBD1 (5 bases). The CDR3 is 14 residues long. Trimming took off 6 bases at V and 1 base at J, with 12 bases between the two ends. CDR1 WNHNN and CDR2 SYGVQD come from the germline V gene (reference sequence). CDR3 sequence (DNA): TGCGCCAGCAGCCCCGGGACCCCGAACACTGAAGCTTTCTTT. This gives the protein CASSPGTPNTEAFF.

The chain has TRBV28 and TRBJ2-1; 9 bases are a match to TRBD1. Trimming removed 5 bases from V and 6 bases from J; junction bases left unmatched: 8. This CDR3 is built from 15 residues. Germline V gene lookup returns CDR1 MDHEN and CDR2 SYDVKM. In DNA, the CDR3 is TGTGCCAGCAGTAATGACAGGGGGTTCGGCAATGAGCAGTTCTTC. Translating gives CASSNDRGFGNEQFF.

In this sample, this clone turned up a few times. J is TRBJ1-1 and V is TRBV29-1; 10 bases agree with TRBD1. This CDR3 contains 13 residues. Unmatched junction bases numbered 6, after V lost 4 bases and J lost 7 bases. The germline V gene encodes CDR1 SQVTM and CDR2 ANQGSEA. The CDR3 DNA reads TGCAGCGTTGGAGGACAGGGGGGCGGTGAAGCTTTCTTT. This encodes CSVGGQGGGEAFF.

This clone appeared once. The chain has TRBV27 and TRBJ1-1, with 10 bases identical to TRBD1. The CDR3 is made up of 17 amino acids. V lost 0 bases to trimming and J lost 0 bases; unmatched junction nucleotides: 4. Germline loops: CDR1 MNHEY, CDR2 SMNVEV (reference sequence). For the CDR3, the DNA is TGTGCCAGCAGTTTATCGGTGGGACAGGGGATGAACACTGAAGCTTTCTTT. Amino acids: CASSLSVGQGMNTEAFF.

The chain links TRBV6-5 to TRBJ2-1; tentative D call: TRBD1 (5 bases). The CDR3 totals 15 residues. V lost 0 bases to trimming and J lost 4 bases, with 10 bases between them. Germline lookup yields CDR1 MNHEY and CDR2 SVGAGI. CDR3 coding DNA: TGTGCCAGCAGTTACTCCGTAACAGGATACAATGAGCAGTTCTTC. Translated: CASSYSVTGYNEQFF.

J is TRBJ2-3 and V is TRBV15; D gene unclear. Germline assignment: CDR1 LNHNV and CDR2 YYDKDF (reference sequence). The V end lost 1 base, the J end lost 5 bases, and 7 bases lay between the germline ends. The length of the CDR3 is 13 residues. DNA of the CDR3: TGTGCCACCAGCAGAGGGGTTGGAGATACGCAGTATTTT. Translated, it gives CATSRGVGDTQYF.

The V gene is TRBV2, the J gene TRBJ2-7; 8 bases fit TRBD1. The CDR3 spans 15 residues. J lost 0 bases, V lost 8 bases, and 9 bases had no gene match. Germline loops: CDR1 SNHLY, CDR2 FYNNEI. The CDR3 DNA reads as TGTGCCAGCGAGACAGGGGCTTCAAGCTCCTACGAGCAGTACTTC. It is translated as CASETGASSSYEQYF.